Listed here is a single TCR beta chain. The data were taken from a study of blood T cell repertoires in COVID-19. Individuals drawn from 24 US areas were roughly 18 to 89 years old. Cohort assignment relied on participant-reported clinical history. Within 2 weeks before study entry, exposed participants met a COVID-19 case. V trimming: 7 bases; J trimming: 7 bases; junction bases outside the gene matches: 16. The germline gives CDR1 LNHDA, CDR2 SQIVND (reference sequence). The CDR3 extends over 17 amino acids. The repertoire was sequenced with immunoSEQ multiplex PCR; TCRdb's copy has only in-frame clones and lacks some. The table shows about 270,000 clones, with 80% to 95% occurring only once.

V usage is TRBV19 and J usage is TRBJ1-5; TRBD1 matches 10 bases. The sequence was obtained from a middle-aged man who had been exposed to COVID-19. The sequenced material came from PBMCs or T cells enriched from blood (not recorded which). The CDR3: CASKKKRTGGDLQPQHF. Here the CDR3 DNA reads TGTGCCAGTAAGAAAAAAAGGACAGGGGGGGATCTCCAGCCCCAGCATTTT.